Sequencing of this T cell receptor beta chain was carried out in a study of HIV-infected patients and healthy controls. Study results and caveats: MAIT alpha-chain CDR3s were frequent in healthy controls, depleted in HIV+. Healthy controls shared more CDR3 sequences between individuals than HIV-infected patients did. HIV-infected patients and controls differed significantly in mean usage of eight alpha and eight beta V genes.

Sample share makes this clonotype medium-sized (0.01 to 0.1%). Its antigen is not known. Reverse transcription used 450 to 650 ng RNA and constant-region primers for alpha and beta. Alpha and beta chain libraries were made separately by chain-specific third strand synthesis with multiplexing indices. All rearrangements within a chain used one primer pair; cDNA molecules carried barcodes. Via MiXCR, TCRdb re-called the 5' RACE reads, giving one row per CDR3 protein. Seen here are about 5,500 distinct CDR3 sequences, around 9% observed once, and the top ten hold about 23%. Roughly three months, about 14 weeks, into antiretroviral therapy, follow-up blood was collected. Whole blood was used without fractionation, so all unsorted peripheral T cells were included. The sequences come from blood, collected during antiretroviral therapy. The TCR was taken from an adult with HIV infection.

CDR3 in DNA: TGTGCCAGCAGCTCGGAGGGTTGGGATCGTTACAATGAGCAGTTCTTC. Protein: CASSSEGWDRYNEQFF. The gene calls are TRBV5-4 and TRBJ2-1, with D possibly matching TRBD2 (6 bases). The germline CDR1 and CDR2 sequences are SGHNT and YYREEE (reference sequence). The CDR3 consists of 16 residues. V lost 3 bases to trimming and J lost 4 bases, with 17 bases between them.